This record looks at one T cell receptor (beta chain) sequence and its context. These data come from a study of blood T cell repertoires in COVID-19. Background on the study: Some COVID-19 samples were acute and others convalescent; all came from the United States, Italy and Spain. T cells, B-cell-depleted T cells, or PBMCs provided the cDNA or gDNA that served as material.

Original processing methods: Estimation of nucleated cell counts was performed using reference gene primer amplification. Generated by immunoSEQ multiplex PCR, the TCRdb table keeps only in-frame clones and is missing some. V, J and clone size are taken as reported in that table, and D and trimming were inferred from the DNA itself. The sample holds some 77,000 clones; around 85% are singletons and the top ten take 8% to 9.5%. The CDR3 runs to 13 residues. The germline V and J ends were trimmed by 1 base and 6 bases, with 7 bases remaining between them. Germline V gene data show CDR1 as SGHTA and CDR2 as FQGNSA.

The sample consisted of peripheral blood. This chain connects TRBV7-2 to TRBJ1-5, with no clear D. This clonotype was obtained from a man aged 25 to 40 with acute or convalescent COVID-19. CDR3 residues: CASSLEGGQPQHF. CDR3 nucleotide sequence: TGTGCCAGCAGCTTAGAAGGCGGTCAGCCCCAGCATTTT.